The 14 T cell receptor beta chains reported below all come from one sample, sequenced in a study of T-cell memory formation after mild COVID-19. TCRdb fed the 5' RACE reads into MiXCR, producing one record per CDR3 protein. Of 140,000 or so distinct CDR3 sequences in the sample, about 19% were seen once. Sequenced: PBMCs or a T cell subset sorted from them (not recorded which). The receptors were gathered from an adult woman who had mild COVID-19 (a few samples of this study predate the infection). Cell type and time point are not known.

This clonotype was observed a handful of times. The chain combines TRBV24-1 with TRBJ2-3; D might be TRBD2 (5 bases). V lost 3 bases, J lost 1 base, and 7 bases lay in between. CDR1 is KGHDR and CDR2 is SFDVKD in the germline V gene. There are 14 residues in the CDR3. For the CDR3, the DNA is TGTGCCACCAGTGATCTACTAGGCACAGATACGCAGTATTTT. Its translation: CATSDLLGTDTQYF.

A few counts support this clonotype. J is TRBJ1-1 and V is TRBV27; 9 positions agree with TRBD1. This CDR3 is built from 16 residues. V dropped 4 bases and J dropped 6; count of bases not matched to a gene: 12. CDR1 MNHEY and CDR2 SMNVEV come from the germline V gene (reference sequence). The CDR3 bases are TGTGCCAGCAGTTGGGGGGGACAGGGAACGAGAGCTGAAGCTTTCTTT. It codes for CASSWGGQGTRAEAFF.

A few counts support this clonotype. V usage is TRBV5-1 and J usage is TRBJ2-1; the match to TRBD2 covers 8 bases. This CDR3 spans 14 amino acids. Per the germline V gene, CDR1 is SGHRS and CDR2 is YFSETQ. V trimming: 0 bases; J trimming: 6 bases; junction bases outside the gene matches: 2. CDR3 DNA: TGCGCCAGCAGCTTGGGACTAGCGAGCAATGAGCAGTTCTTC. Its protein is CASSLGLASNEQFF.

Many counts were recorded for this clonotype. This chain connects TRBV30 to TRBJ2-1; D possibly corresponds to TRBD1 (6 bases). V gave up 3 bases and J gave up 7 bases, with 10 bases separating them. CDR3 length equals 12 residues. Germline lookup yields CDR1 GTSNPN and CDR2 SVGIG (reference sequence). CDR3: CAWRGRGNEQFF. DNA of the CDR3: TGTGCCTGGAGGGGAAGGGGGAATGAGCAGTTCTTC.

The chain has TRBV7-2 and TRBJ2-1; D perhaps matches TRBD2 (6 bases). This CDR3 spans 15 amino acids. CDR1 and CDR2 from the germline V gene are SGHTA and FQGNSA. The V end was cut by 5 bases, the J end by 7 bases, with 18 bases between. CDR3 DNA: TGTGCCAGCAGCCCCGGGAGAGACCTCGGGAATGAGCAGTTCTTC. Its protein product is CASSPGRDLGNEQFF.

This clonotype was seen a handful of times. This sequence joins TRBV9 and TRBJ2-1, with 15 nucleotides matching TRBD2. The V segment lost 3 bases and the J segment 10 bases; nucleotides outside the gene matches: 5. Germline lookup yields CDR1 SGDLS and CDR2 YYNGEE. The CDR3 runs 15 residues. CDR3 amino acids: CASSGSGLAGGEQFF. In DNA form, the CDR3 reads TGTGCCAGCAGCGGATCGGGACTAGCGGGAGGCGAGCAGTTCTTC.

The rearrangement uses TRBV7-2 and TRBJ2-7, with no clear D. This CDR3 region has 17 residues. V was pared by 4 bases and J by 1 base, with 20 bases between. Germline V lookup: CDR1 SGHTA, CDR2 FQGNSA. CDR3: CASSSRPPGLASYEQYF. DNA for the CDR3: TGTGCCAGCAGCTCTAGACCTCCGGGCTTGGCGTCCTACGAGCAGTACTTC.

This clonotype was counted many times. V is TRBV5-1 and J is TRBJ2-1, with 8 bases aligning to TRBD2. Trimming cost V 4 bases and J 7 bases; bases outside gene matches: 7. This CDR3 has 14 residues. The germline V gene has CDR1 SGHRS and CDR2 YFSETQ. The CDR3 DNA follows: TGCGCCAGCAGCCAGGGACTAGGGTTAAATGAGCAGTTCTTC. Its translation: CASSQGLGLNEQFF.

This clonotype has just a few counts. The chain uses TRBV4-2 and TRBJ2-7; 8 bases match TRBD2. The CDR3 is made up of 15 amino acids. Per germline, CDR1 LGHNA and CDR2 YNFKEQ. Germline trimming cut 1 base from V and 3 bases from J; bases unmatched to any gene: 5. CDR3 sequence: CASSQGAGGHYEQYF. In nucleotides, the CDR3 is TGTGCCAGCAGCCAAGGGGCGGGAGGACACTACGAGCAGTACTTC.

The V and J genes are TRBV24-1 and TRBJ2-1, with D uncertain. The CDR3 consists of 16 residues. V was shortened by 1 base and J by 6 bases, with 15 bases between the two germline ends. Germline CDR1 and CDR2: KGHDR and SFDVKD. The chain's CDR3 is CATSDFAAKEVNEQFF. Written as DNA, the CDR3 is TGTGCCACCAGTGATTTCGCGGCAAAAGAAGTCAATGAGCAGTTCTTC.

This clonotype was seen more than once but under ten times. This chain joins TRBV12-3 or TRBV12-4 and TRBJ1-2; no firm D call. The CDR3 totals 13 residues. V dropped 2 bases and J dropped 3 bases, with 7 bases sitting between them. CDR3 in amino acids: CASSLYGDYGYTF. DNA for the CDR3: TGTGCCAGCAGTTTATACGGTGACTATGGCTACACCTTC.

The gene calls are TRBV30 and TRBJ2-3, with D unclear. The germline V gene has CDR1 GTSNPN and CDR2 SVGIG (reference sequence). The CDR3 is made up of 12 amino acids. V dropped 1 base and J dropped 3 bases, with 5 bases sitting between them. This CDR3 is CAWSEATDTQYF. CDR3 DNA: TGTGCCTGGAGTGAGGCAACAGATACGCAGTATTTT.

Concerning this clonotype itself: At one end the junction does not follow the germline gene, possibly because of a read error. This rearrangement joins TRBV7-7 to TRBJ2-1; TRBD2 matches at 8 bases. CDR1 and CDR2 from the germline V gene are SSHAT and FNYEAQ (reference sequence). This CDR3 is built from 16 residues. CDR3 nucleotides: TGTGCTAGCAGCTCGGATATAGCGGGACTTAGCAATGAGCAGTTCTTC. Protein product: CASSSDIAGLSNEQFF.

This clonotype has only a few counts. The chain joins TRBV29-1 to TRBJ2-1; the match to TRBD1 covers 7 bases. The CDR3 length is 13 residues. Unmatched junction bases numbered 3, after V lost 4 bases and J lost 3 bases. CDR1 and CDR2 from the germline V gene are SQVTM and ANQGSEA. The CDR3 region has the DNA TGCAGCGTTGGAGACAGGGACTACAATGAGCAGTTCTTC. This sequence encodes CSVGDRDYNEQFF.